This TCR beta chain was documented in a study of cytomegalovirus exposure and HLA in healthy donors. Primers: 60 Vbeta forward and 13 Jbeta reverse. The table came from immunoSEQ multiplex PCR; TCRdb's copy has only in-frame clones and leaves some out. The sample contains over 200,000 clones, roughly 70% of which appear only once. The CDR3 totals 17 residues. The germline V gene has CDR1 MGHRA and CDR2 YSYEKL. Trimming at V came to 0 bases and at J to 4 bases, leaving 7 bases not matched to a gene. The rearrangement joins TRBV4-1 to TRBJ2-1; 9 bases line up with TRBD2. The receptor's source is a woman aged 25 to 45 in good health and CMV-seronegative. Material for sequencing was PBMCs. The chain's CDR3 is CASSQDNPSGIYNEQFF. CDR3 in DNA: TGCGCCAGCAGCCAAGATAACCCTAGCGGGATTTACAATGAGCAGTTCTTC.